One sample yielded the 20 T cell receptor beta chains listed below, sequenced in a study of Ad26.COV2.S vaccination and SARS-CoV-2 variants. Data came from immunoSEQ multiplex PCR; TCRdb stores just in-frame clones and leaves some out. The sample lists some 500,000 clones; 89% were seen once. Treatment noted: roughly 19 received Ad26.COV2.S at low or high dose, single or two shots; 5 received placebo; per-sample allocation not given. Sampling happened 63 days after the first vaccine or placebo injection. Sequenced here: peripheral blood, sampled in a trial of Ad26.COV2.S vaccine versus placebo. All receptors derive from a person between 18 and 60 years old who received the Ad26.COV2.S COVID-19 vaccine or a placebo.

The chain's CDR3 is CAWIPAPVLAGELFF. The CDR3, as DNA: TGTGCCTGGATCCCAGCCCCGGTGTTGGCCGGGGAGCTGTTTTTT. The chain joins TRBV30 to TRBJ2-2; no clear D gene. The ends were cut back, 4 bases at V and 6 bases at J, with 18 bases in the middle. There are 15 residues in the CDR3. CDR1 is GTSNPN, CDR2 SVGIG, per germline (reference sequence).

V and J are TRBV18 and TRBJ1-2; D possibly corresponds to TRBD1 (5 bases). Trimming cost V 0 bases and J 3 bases, with 14 bases left between them. The CDR3 is 16 residues long. The germline V gene encodes CDR1 KGHSH and CDR2 LQKENI. The CDR3, as DNA: TGTGCCAGCTCACCACCCGACGCAGACAGCTACTATGGCTACACCTTC. It specifies CASSPPDADSYYGYTF.

The chain has TRBV27 and TRBJ2-5; 8 nucleotides align to TRBD2. Germline trimming cut 6 bases from V and 5 bases from J; bases unmatched to any gene: 11. Germline-derived CDR1 and CDR2 are MNHEY and SMNVEV (reference sequence). The CDR3 contains 15 residues. CDR3 in DNA: TGTGCCAGCAGGCGGACTAGCCTACCGGGGGAGACCCAGTACTTC. Translated: CASRRTSLPGETQYF.

The rearrangement uses TRBV19 and TRBJ2-3; possibly TRBD1 for D (6 bases). The V end lost 4 bases, the J end lost 2 bases, and 10 bases lay between the germline ends. The V gene's germline CDR1 is LNHDA and CDR2 SQIVND (reference sequence). The CDR3 sequence is 14 residues long. The CDR3 spells CASSRGQFTDTQYF. Written as DNA, the CDR3 is TGTGCCAGTAGTAGAGGACAGTTCACAGATACGCAGTATTTT.

The chain employs TRBV5-1 and TRBJ2-2; D unresolved. Germline V gene sequence: CDR1 SGHRS, CDR2 YFSETQ. The CDR3 spans 13 residues. V was clipped by 4 bases and J by 1 base, with 5 bases between them. The CDR3 is CASSERNTGELFF. In DNA form, the CDR3 reads TGCGCCAGCAGCGAGCGGAACACCGGGGAGCTGTTTTTT.

The chain recombines TRBV18 with TRBJ2-1; 11 bases match TRBD2. Germline V lookup: CDR1 KGHSH, CDR2 LQKENI. The CDR3 is made up of 15 amino acids. V lost 3 bases and J lost 14; bases outside the gene matches: 12. DNA for the CDR3: TGTGCCAGCTCACCGGGGCTAGCGGGAGGAATACTAGAGTTCTTC. Its translation is CASSPGLAGGILEFF.

This clone showed up just a few times. This chain links TRBV6-2 or TRBV6-3 with TRBJ1-6; a possible D gene is TRBD1 (5 bases). This CDR3 is built from 14 residues. V lost 6 bases and J 9 bases, leaving 15 bases between the germline ends. Germline V gene sequence: CDR1 MNHEY, CDR2 SVGEGT. The CDR3 nucleotides read TGTGCCAGCAGCTCCCAGGGTGGGAGTTCACCCCTCCACTTT. The encoded protein is CASSSQGGSSPLHF.

The V call is TRBV7-8, the J call TRBJ1-1; D not certain. This CDR3 region has 13 residues. The germline V gene has CDR1 SGHVS and CDR2 FQNEAQ. Trimming shortened V by 6 bases and J by 4 bases, and 12 bases separated the two germline ends. The CDR3 DNA reads as TGTGCCAGCAGTCTGGGTGAGAGCACTGAAGCTTTCTTT. This codes for CASSLGESTEAFF.

This chain uses TRBV4-3 with TRBJ1-1; D remains unclear. Between the trimmed V and J ends, which lost 0 bases and 6 bases, there was a span of 11 bases. The germline V gene has CDR1 LGHNA and CDR2 YSLEER. The CDR3 has 14 amino acids. The CDR3 reads CASSQDRRGPEAFF. CDR3 DNA: TGCGCCAGCAGCCAAGATCGACGAGGGCCTGAAGCTTTCTTT.

This sequence joins TRBV7-2 and TRBJ2-7, with D possibly called TRBD1 or TRBD2 (5 bases each). The CDR3 has 17 amino acids. The germline CDR1 and CDR2 sequences are SGHTA and FQGNSA. V was pared by 5 bases and J by 2 bases, with 22 bases between. The CDR3 region is CASSLGPRLNLPYEQYF. The CDR3 DNA follows: TGTGCCAGCAGCCTGGGACCTCGACTCAATCTACCCTACGAGCAGTACTTC.

The CDR3 loop is CASSGRSSYNEQFF. DNA of the CDR3: TGTGCCAGCAGCGGTAGGAGCTCCTACAATGAGCAGTTCTTC. The chain carries TRBV11-3 and TRBJ2-1; no clear D. CDR1 is SGHNT and CDR2 is YENEEA in the germline V gene. This CDR3 comprises 14 residues. V lost 5 bases to trimming and J lost 0 bases, with 8 bases between them.

The chain couples TRBV30 to TRBJ2-5, with D possibly matching TRBD1 (5 bases). The CDR3 length is 13 residues. Germline CDR1 is GTSNPN and CDR2 is SVGIG (reference sequence). The V end was cut by 0 bases, the J end by 4 bases, with 9 bases between. The chain's CDR3 is CAWSVSGLETQYF. The CDR3 bases are TGTGCCTGGAGTGTATCAGGGTTAGAGACCCAGTACTTC.

This clone was recorded a few times. The chain is built from TRBV18 and TRBJ1-6; D is undetermined. V lost 3 bases and J lost 5, with 11 bases in between. There are 15 residues in the CDR3. Per the germline V gene, CDR1 is KGHSH and CDR2 is LQKENI. DNA of the CDR3: TGTGCCAGCTCACCTGACCGGGGAAATAATTCACCCCTCCACTTT. It translates to CASSPDRGNNSPLHF.

The V gene is TRBV30, the J gene TRBJ2-1; D may be TRBD1 (5 bases). The V and J ends lost 1 base and 8 bases respectively, with 9 bases between them. The CDR3 has 12 amino acids. CDR1 is GTSNPN and CDR2 is SVGIG in the germline V gene (reference sequence). As DNA, the CDR3 is TGTGCCTGGAGTGCTCAGGGATATGAGCAGTTCTTC. Amino acids: CAWSAQGYEQFF.

The chain carries TRBV20-1 and TRBJ1-2, with TRBD1 matching 8 bases. The CDR3 has 13 amino acids. The V gene end was trimmed by 3 bases and the J gene end by 8 bases; junction bases not matched to a gene: 8. In germline, CDR1 is DFQATT, CDR2 SNEGSKA (reference sequence). The CDR3 loop is CSASRQGIGGYTF. CDR3 bases: TGCAGTGCTAGTCGACAGGGGATAGGAGGCTACACCTTC.

The table lists this clone with a count of one. This chain connects TRBV5-1 to TRBJ2-4; 11 bases are shared with TRBD2. V lost 0 bases to trimming and J lost 2 bases; unmatched junction nucleotides: 10. The germline V gene has CDR1 SGHRS and CDR2 YFSETQ. The CDR3 has 19 amino acids. CDR3 loop: CASSLVASGRSDPKNIQYF. Here the CDR3 DNA reads TGCGCCAGCAGCTTGGTGGCTAGCGGGAGGTCGGACCCCAAAAACATTCAGTACTTC.

The chain employs TRBV18 and TRBJ1-1; the D is unclear. CDR3 length equals 14 residues. Germline-derived CDR1 and CDR2 are KGHSH and LQKENI. V was cut by 1 base and J by 1 base, with 7 bases left in between. The CDR3 is CASSPQRQNTEAFF. The DNA of the CDR3 is TGTGCCAGCTCACCACAAAGACAGAACACTGAAGCTTTCTTT.

The genes are TRBV3-1 (or the pseudogene TRBV3-2) and TRBJ2-5, with D possibly being TRBD2 (5 bases). The V gene lost 4 bases and the J gene lost 3 bases, with 18 bases spanning the gap. The CDR3 loop spans 16 amino acids. Germline CDR1 is LGHDT and CDR2 is YNNKEL (reference sequence). CDR3: CASSLPGRLAKETQYF. The CDR3 nucleotides are TGTGCCAGCAGCCTCCCGGGTCGGCTAGCTAAAGAGACCCAGTACTTC.

The CDR3 sequence: CASTNGDGRTQYF. The CDR3 coding sequence is TGTGCCAGCACCAACGGGGACGGTCGGACCCAGTACTTC. V usage is TRBV6-1 and J usage is TRBJ2-5; D is possibly TRBD1 or TRBD2 (5 bases each). The V gene lost 7 bases and the J gene lost 7 bases, with 16 bases spanning the gap. The CDR3 sequence is 13 residues long. Germline V gives CDR1 MNHNS, CDR2 SASEGT.

The chain is built from TRBV5-1 and TRBJ1-2; the D gene is possibly TRBD1 (6 bases). The germline gives CDR1 SGHRS, CDR2 YFSETQ. The CDR3 consists of 17 residues. Trimming cost V 1 base and J 2 bases, with 18 bases left between them. Here the CDR3 reads CASSLTGQQPSNYGYTF. The CDR3 DNA follows: TGCGCCAGCAGCTTGACCGGACAGCAGCCATCAAACTATGGCTACACCTTC.